The 28 T cell receptor beta chains below come from one sample, sequenced in a study of shared T cell receptors in the human thymus (dated by TCRdb to the early 2020s). Libraries were built with the immunoSEQ multiplex PCR assay. This is the immuneACCESS table as TCRdb keeps it, with only in-frame sequences that have V and J called. A part of the clones is gone; compared with another copy, unresolved V genes explain less than half, and the rest is unexplained. The sample table lists over 650,000 clones, about 89% of them with a count of one. Jointly, the top ten make up just under 0.0095% of the sample. Separately, the same data were catalogued under a study of human thymus T cells.

The sequenced material came from thymocytes. These receptors were taken from a boy younger than two with a congenital heart defect. Donor details come from another sample of the same person, matched by shared clones.

The chain recombines TRBV14 with TRBJ2-1; TRBD1 aligns across 9 bases. Trimming took 2 bases from V and 8 from J; bases not matched to a gene: 10. Germline V gene lookup returns CDR1 SGHDN and CDR2 FVKESK. The CDR3 is 16 residues long. CDR3 bases: TGTGCCAGCAGCCAAAACATTGTGGACAGGGGCCATGAGCAGTTCTTC. Its translation: CASSQNIVDRGHEQFF.

V usage is TRBV5-4 and J usage is TRBJ2-1, with TRBD2 identical over 13 bases. There are 15 residues in the CDR3. J was trimmed by 6 bases and V by 10 bases; bases with no gene match: 10. CDR1 is SGHNT, CDR2 YYREEE, per germline (reference sequence). As DNA, the CDR3 is TGTGCCCTCTCTCGGACTAGCGGGAGACGCAATGAGCAGTTCTTC. It translates to CALSRTSGRRNEQFF.

The chain recombines TRBV4-3 with TRBJ1-1; TRBD1 matches 8 bases. Germline trimming cut 2 bases from V and 5 bases from J; bases unmatched to any gene: 10. Germline values: CDR1 LGHNA, CDR2 YSLEER. This CDR3 spans 16 amino acids. The CDR3 nucleotides are TGCGCCAGCAGCCAAAACACAGGACAGGGTAGGACTGAAGCTTTCTTT. Encoded protein: CASSQNTGQGRTEAFF.

The rearrangement uses TRBV4-3 and TRBJ2-1; weak D call: TRBD2 (6 bases). The germline gives CDR1 LGHNA, CDR2 YSLEER. Trimming removed 3 bases at V and 8 bases at J, with 20 bases between. The CDR3 has 16 amino acids. CDR3 amino acids: CASSHYGDSNMYEQFF. The CDR3 DNA reads as TGCGCCAGCAGCCACTACGGGGACTCAAACATGTATGAGCAGTTCTTC.

The chain has TRBV7-9 and TRBJ1-1; D uncertain. This CDR3 is built from 11 residues. Germline CDR1 is SEHNR and CDR2 is FQNEAQ (reference sequence). Trimming took off 5 bases at V and 5 bases at J, with 6 bases between the two ends. The CDR3 is CASSTGTEAFF. CDR3 coding DNA: TGTGCCAGCAGCACGGGGACTGAAGCTTTCTTT. The full variable domain, rest sourced from reference TRBV7-9 and TRBJ1-1, is DTGVSQNPRHKITKRGQNVTFRCDPISEHNRLYWYRQTLGQGPEFLTYFQNEAQLEKSRLLSDRFSAERPKGSFSTLEIQRTEQGDSAMYLCASSTGTEAFFGQGTRLTVV.

V usage is TRBV6-6 and J usage is TRBJ1-5; D not resolved. The CDR3 spans 16 residues. The V and J ends lost 2 bases and 0 bases respectively, with 11 bases between them. Germline V CDR1 and CDR2: MNHNY, SVGAGI (reference sequence). CDR3 nucleotide sequence: TGTGCCAGCAGTTACGAGGCAGATTATAGCAATCAGCCCCAGCATTTT. Translated: CASSYEADYSNQPQHF.

In this sample, this clone turned up once. This chain links TRBV11-2 with TRBJ2-7; D remains unclear. This CDR3 contains 14 residues. Germline CDR1 and CDR2: SGHAT and FQNNGV. Trimming removed 3 bases at V and 0 bases at J, with 9 bases between. CDR3: CASSFTSYSYEQYF. The CDR3 DNA reads as TGTGCCAGCAGCTTCACGTCCTACTCCTACGAGCAGTACTTC.

In its sample, this clone was seen once. The chain recombines TRBV28 with TRBJ1-1, with 7 positions matching TRBD1. The trim removed 6 bases at V and 11 bases at J, leaving 18 bases unmatched. Germline V gives CDR1 MDHEN, CDR2 SYDVKM. The CDR3 has 15 residues. Here the CDR3 DNA reads TGTGCCAGCAGCCCACAAGACAGGGAAGGGATCCGCGCTTTCTTT. It is translated as CASSPQDREGIRAFF.

The chain employs TRBV7-9 and TRBJ2-1, with a possible D match to TRBD2 (6 bases). Trimming took 5 bases from V and 0 from J, leaving 14 bases between them. CDR3 length: 16 amino acids. The germline gives CDR1 SEHNR, CDR2 FQNEAQ (reference sequence). CDR3 in amino acids: CASSLKQTSSYNEQFF. CDR3 sequence (DNA): TGTGCCAGCAGCCTTAAGCAGACTAGCTCCTACAATGAGCAGTTCTTC.

The rearrangement links TRBV4-3 to TRBJ2-2; 9 bases are shared with TRBD1. The CDR3 has 16 amino acids. After removal of 3 bases from V and 7 bases from J, the junction contained 9 bases not matched to a gene. The germline gives CDR1 LGHNA, CDR2 YSLEER. This chain's CDR3 is CASSHYRGPTNGELFF. DNA of the CDR3: TGCGCCAGCAGCCATTACAGGGGGCCAACTAACGGGGAGCTGTTTTTT.

This chain joins TRBV6-5 and TRBJ2-7; maybe TRBD2 (5 bases). V shed 6 bases and J shed 4 bases, with 13 bases lying between them. This CDR3 is built from 13 residues. Germline CDR1 and CDR2: MNHEY and SVGAGI. CDR3 loop: CASRAGPPYEQYF. The DNA for the CDR3 is TGTGCCAGCAGGGCGGGCCCTCCTTACGAGCAGTACTTC.

V gene TRBV19 combines with J gene TRBJ1-1; 8 bases fit TRBD1. V lost 7 bases, J lost 8 bases, and 12 bases stayed unmatched. The germline V gene encodes CDR1 LNHDA and CDR2 SQIVND (reference sequence). CDR3 length: 14 residues. CDR3 DNA sequence: TGTGCCAGTACCAGTATTGGCCGGACAGGGGAAGCTTTCTTT. Amino acids: CASTSIGRTGEAFF.

The chain recombines TRBV25-1 with TRBJ1-5, with D tentatively TRBD1 (5 bases). Between the trimmed V and J ends, which lost 2 bases and 2 bases, there was a span of 10 bases. This CDR3 comprises 15 residues. The germline gives CDR1 MGHDK, CDR2 SYGVNS. The DNA of the CDR3 is TGTGCCAGCAGTGAAGGAGGAGGGGGCAATCAGCCCCAGCATTTT. Translation gives CASSEGGGGNQPQHF.

The rearrangement uses TRBV4-1 and TRBJ2-1, with 9 bases aligning to TRBD2. This CDR3 is 14 amino acids long. V lost 0 bases and J lost 6; bases outside the gene matches: 0. In germline, CDR1 is MGHRA, CDR2 YSYEKL. This CDR3 is CASSQEGLANEQFF. As DNA, the CDR3 is TGCGCCAGCAGCCAAGAGGGACTAGCCAATGAGCAGTTCTTC.

The chain combines TRBV2 with TRBJ1-4; tentatively, D is TRBD1 (5 bases). V lost 6 bases to trimming and J lost 7 bases, with 21 bases between them. This CDR3 has 16 residues. Germline V gene lookup returns CDR1 SNHLY and CDR2 FYNNEI. The CDR3 region is CASSSRGGGVSEKLFF. As DNA, the CDR3 is TGTGCCAGCAGCTCAAGAGGCGGGGGAGTCTCTGAAAAACTGTTTTTT. The variable domain in full, completed from reference TRBV2 and TRBJ1-4, reads EPEVTQTPSHQVTQMGQEVILRCVPISNHLYFYWYRQILGQKVEFLVSFYNNEISEKSEIFDDQFSVERPDGSNFTLKIRSTKLEDSAMYFCASSSRGGGVSEKLFFGSGTQLSVL.

This clone is a singleton in its sample. The rearrangement links TRBV30 to TRBJ1-5; D is possibly TRBD1 (6 bases). The CDR3 runs to 15 residues. V lost 2 bases, J lost 5 bases, and 16 bases lay in between. Germline CDR1 GTSNPN, CDR2 SVGIG (reference sequence). The CDR3 region has the DNA TGTGCCTGGAGTCGACTGACAGGTGAAGATCAGCCCCAGCATTTT. Translating gives CAWSRLTGEDQPQHF. Combining the CDR3 with reference TRBV30 and TRBJ1-5 gives the whole variable domain SQTIHQWPATLVQPVGSPLSLECTVEGTSNPNLYWYRQAAGRGLQLLFYSVGIGQISSEVPQNLSASRPQDRQFILSSKKLLLSDSGFYLCAWSRLTGEDQPQHFGDGTRLSIL.

As regards this clone: Other nucleotide sequences from this sample produce the same CDR3. The CDR3 DNA is TGTGCCAGCTCACCACGGGACAATAACTATGGCTACACCTTC. It encodes CASSPRDNNYGYTF. The V and J genes are TRBV18 and TRBJ1-2; weak D call: TRBD1 (6 bases). The germline V gene has CDR1 KGHSH and CDR2 LQKENI. This CDR3 has 14 residues. Trimming stripped 1 base from V and 1 base from J, with 7 bases between.

CDR3 protein: CASLDPGQGFDEQFF. The DNA for the CDR3 is TGCGCCAGCTTGGATCCGGGACAGGGGTTTGATGAGCAGTTCTTC. This chain links TRBV5-1 with TRBJ2-1, with 10 positions matching TRBD1. The CDR3 loop spans 15 amino acids. After removal of 7 bases from V and 8 bases from J, the junction contained 12 bases not matched to a gene. Germline V CDR1 and CDR2: SGHRS, YFSETQ.

The rearrangement uses TRBV6-5 and TRBJ2-5; 9 nucleotides line up with TRBD2. The J segment lost 2 bases and the V segment lost 4 bases, leaving 5 bases of the junction unmatched. CDR1 MNHEY and CDR2 SVGAGI come from the germline V gene. This CDR3 comprises 15 residues. This chain's CDR3 is CASSSRLAAQETQYF. The DNA for the CDR3 is TGTGCCAGCAGTTCGCGACTAGCGGCACAAGAGACCCAGTACTTC.

The rearrangement uses TRBV29-1 and TRBJ1-2; possibly TRBD1 for D (6 bases). Trimming left V 5 bases short and J 8 bases short, with 12 bases between. The germline V gene encodes CDR1 SQVTM and CDR2 ANQGSEA. This CDR3 is built from 11 residues. The CDR3, as DNA: TGCAGCGTTTCAGGGGTGGACGGCTACACCTTC. It specifies CSVSGVDGYTF.

The chain uses TRBV7-9 and TRBJ1-5, with D perhaps matching TRBD1 (5 bases). Germline V CDR1 and CDR2: SEHNR, FQNEAQ (reference sequence). V was shortened by 3 bases and J by 5 bases, with 11 bases between the two germline ends. This CDR3 has 14 amino acids. CDR3 sequence (DNA): TGTGCCAGCAGCTTGGACAATTCTTATCAGCCCCAGCATTTT. Amino acids: CASSLDNSYQPQHF. The full variable domain, completed using reference TRBV7-9 and TRBJ1-5, is DTGVSQNPRHKITKRGQNVTFRCDPISEHNRLYWYRQTLGQGPEFLTYFQNEAQLEKSRLLSDRFSAERPKGSFSTLEIQRTEQGDSAMYLCASSLDNSYQPQHFGDGTRLSIL.

V is TRBV27 and J is TRBJ2-4; possibly TRBD1 for D (6 bases). Germline V gene data show CDR1 as MNHEY and CDR2 as SMNVEV (reference sequence). This CDR3 contains 17 residues. The V and J ends lost 5 bases and 0 bases respectively, with 17 bases between them. The CDR3 is CASSQTPGASAKNIQYF. As DNA, the CDR3 is TGTGCCAGCAGTCAAACCCCAGGGGCCTCAGCCAAAAACATTCAGTACTTC.

The chain links TRBV5-1 to TRBJ2-7; D remains ambiguous. CDR1 and CDR2 (germline): SGHRS, YFSETQ. Trimming took off 4 bases at V and 2 bases at J, with 4 bases between the two ends. This CDR3 is built from 11 residues. The CDR3 region is CASSAAYEQYF. The CDR3 DNA sequence: TGCGCCAGCAGCGCGGCCTACGAGCAGTACTTC.

The chain recombines TRBV7-2 with TRBJ2-5; 13 bases fit TRBD2. The V segment lost 1 base and the J segment 5 bases; nucleotides outside the gene matches: 13. Germline CDR1 and CDR2: SGHTA and FQGNSA. The CDR3 sequence is 19 residues long. In DNA, the CDR3 is TGTGCCAGCAGCTTAGATTTCGGACTAGCGGGGGAGCCCCGGGAGACCCAGTACTTC. As protein: CASSLDFGLAGEPRETQYF.

This rearrangement joins TRBV19 to TRBJ2-2, with TRBD1 matching over 9 bases. Trimming took 10 bases from V and 6 from J; bases not matched to a gene: 6. Germline lookup yields CDR1 LNHDA and CDR2 SQIVND (reference sequence). There are 13 residues in the CDR3. The CDR3 protein is CAIRDRASGELFF. Here the CDR3 DNA reads TGTGCCATCCGGGACAGGGCTTCCGGGGAGCTGTTTTTT.

This chain links TRBV2 with TRBJ2-5; tentatively, D is TRBD1 (5 bases). CDR3 length: 17 amino acids. V was cut by 0 bases and J by 4 bases, with 18 bases left in between. Germline V CDR1 and CDR2: SNHLY, FYNNEI. CDR3 in DNA: TGTGCCAGCAGTGAAGCGCTTCGGCAGGGTAGGGGAGAGACCCAGTACTTC. Its translation is CASSEALRQGRGETQYF.

As DNA, the CDR3 is TGTGCCAGCGGCCTACTAGAACAGTTTAGGTTTGTGCTGGGTACGGGCTTCCATGAAAAACTGTTTTTT. Its translation: CASGLLEQFRFVLGTGFHEKLFF. V is TRBV28 and J is TRBJ1-4; D gene ambiguous. This CDR3 has 23 residues. Germline loops: CDR1 MDHEN, CDR2 SYDVKM. Trimming shortened V by 8 bases and J by 6 bases, and 43 bases separated the two germline ends.

The chain is built from TRBV19 and TRBJ1-5, with a possible D match to TRBD1 (6 bases). The germline gives CDR1 LNHDA, CDR2 SQIVND (reference sequence). The CDR3 sequence is 15 residues long. V lost 1 base and J lost 2, with 9 bases in between. In DNA, the CDR3 is TGTGCCAGTAGTATAGGACAGGTCGGCAATCAGCCCCAGCATTTT. Translating gives CASSIGQVGNQPQHF.